Here is one T cell receptor (beta chain) with its context. The target antigen is unknown. One entry per CDR3 protein, called by TCRdb with MiXCR from the reads. The data contain a few hundred thousand distinct CDR3 sequences, approximately 40% of them singletons. This sample was included in a study of T cell repertoires in cytomegalovirus infection. Looking at the study overall: HLA-B-restricted CMV epitopes that are well studied, plus recently identified HLA-C-restricted ones, were used by the study. It can be stated that public TCR beta signatures indicated CMV infection as well as a matching HLA type. Study-level points and caveats: Pooled public TCR beta family frequency picked out CMV carriers with the relevant HLA. The ex vivo response was dominated by HLA-C-restricted CMV-specific TCR beta clonotypes.

V was shortened by 2 bases and J by 7 bases, with 11 bases between the two germline ends. The CDR3 is 13 amino acids. The germline V gene has CDR1 PRHDT and CDR2 FYEKMQ (reference sequence). This material consisted of cultured PBMCs, taken from culture after CMV antigen stimulation. The chain has TRBV13 and TRBJ1-2; D call uncertain. The TCR comes from a human donor in good health (CMV status not recorded). Some clones in this sample may be carry-over from other donors' samples. The CDR3 DNA sequence: TGTGCCAGCAGCTTAACGTCCAGGCGTGGCTACACCTTC. Translation gives CASSLTSRRGYTF.